What follows are 12 T cell receptor beta chains derived from one specimen sequenced in a study of shared clonotypes between healthy human individuals. Produced via immunoSEQ multiplex PCR; TCRdb's table is partial and in-frame only. The repertoire holds about 2.4 million clones, with roughly 93% as singletons. Sequences were obtained from naive CD4+ T cells from PBMCs. Subset: CD45RA+ positively selected. These receptors all stem from a man younger than 35 in good health. Some clones in this sample may be carry-over from other donors' samples.

The rearrangement links TRBV21-1 to TRBJ1-5; TRBD1, the table's D call, lacks a check against the DNA. TRBV21-1 is flagged as a pseudogene. CDR3 length equals 15 residues. The chain's CDR3 is CASSKYWDRRQPQHF. CDR3 nucleotides: TGTGCCAGCAGCAAATACTGGGACAGGCGCCAGCCCCAGCATTTT.

Regarding this clone: Other nucleotide sequences in the sample specify the same CDR3. The chain couples TRBV5-1 to TRBJ1-2; D gene unclear. The germline gives CDR1 SGHRS, CDR2 YFSETQ. Trimming cost V 0 bases and J 2 bases, with 8 bases left between them. This CDR3 has 14 amino acids. The CDR3 is CASSLDRGNYGYTF. The DNA of the CDR3 is TGCGCCAGCAGCTTGGACAGAGGGAACTATGGCTACACCTTC.

The rearrangement joins TRBV11-1 to TRBJ2-1; 10 bases match TRBD2. Germline values: CDR1 SGHAT, CDR2 FQDESV (reference sequence). The CDR3 spans 17 residues. Trimming cost V 1 base and J 8 bases; bases outside gene matches: 11. The CDR3 here is CASSLGDSGRSSDEQFF. CDR3 coding DNA: TGTGCCAGCAGCTTAGGCGATAGCGGGAGGAGTTCGGATGAGCAGTTCTTC.

The V gene is TRBV7-2, the J gene TRBJ2-3, with D perhaps assigned TRBD1 or TRBD2 (6 bases each). V was cut by 6 bases and J by 1 base, with 14 bases left in between. Germline loops: CDR1 SGHTA, CDR2 FQGNSA. The CDR3 length is 15 residues. As DNA, the CDR3 is TGTGCCAGCAGTAAAGGGGGGACTCGCACAGATACGCAGTATTTT. It codes for CASSKGGTRTDTQYF.

The rearrangement uses TRBV10-3 and TRBJ2-3; 12 bases agree with TRBD2. Trimming cost V 6 bases and J 4 bases; bases outside gene matches: 8. The germline V gene encodes CDR1 ENHRY and CDR2 SYGVKD. The length of the CDR3 is 16 residues. The CDR3 region is CAISTGLAGLADTQYF. CDR3 sequence (DNA): TGTGCCATCAGCACGGGACTAGCGGGCTTGGCAGATACGCAGTATTTT.

Note on this clone: The same CDR3 also results from other DNA sequences found in this sample. The chain combines TRBV30 with TRBJ2-7, with 7 bases that match TRBD2. The J segment lost 4 bases and the V segment lost 0 bases, leaving 0 bases of the junction unmatched. The germline V gene has CDR1 GTSNPN and CDR2 SVGIG (reference sequence). The CDR3 runs to 12 residues. The CDR3 DNA follows: TGTGCCTGGAGTGTGGGGGGGTACGAGCAGTACTTC. Translating it yields CAWSVGGYEQYF. Using reference TRBV30 and TRBJ2-7 for the parts outside the CDR3, the full variable domain is SQTIHQWPATLVQPVGSPLSLECTVEGTSNPNLYWYRQAAGRGLQLLFYSVGIGQISSEVPQNLSASRPQDRQFILSSKKLLLSDSGFYLCAWSVGGYEQYFGPGTRLTVT.

V gene TRBV30 combines with J gene TRBJ1-1; TRBD1 is a possible D gene (5 bases). Per germline, CDR1 GTSNPN and CDR2 SVGIG (reference sequence). The CDR3 length is 16 residues. The V and J ends lost 0 bases and 1 base respectively, with 15 bases between them. The CDR3: CAWSVDPGLPNTEAFF. The CDR3 region has the DNA TGTGCCTGGAGTGTAGACCCGGGACTCCCGAACACTGAAGCTTTCTTT.

J is TRBJ1-2 and V is TRBV7-9; 7 positions agree with TRBD1. The V and J ends lost 2 bases and 4 bases, in that order; junction bases with no gene match: 4. CDR1 SEHNR and CDR2 FQNEAQ come from the germline V gene (reference sequence). The CDR3 loop spans 14 amino acids. CDR3 residues: CASSLPGTAYGYTF. The CDR3 nucleotides read TGTGCCAGCAGCTTACCCGGGACAGCCTATGGCTACACCTTC.

Comments on this clone: Other DNA sequences of this sample code for an identical CDR3. J is TRBJ1-2 and V is TRBV28; 7 positions agree with TRBD1. The CDR3 consists of 12 residues. Germline V lookup: CDR1 MDHEN, CDR2 SYDVKM. Losses at the gene ends were 6 bases for V and 6 bases for J; bases not matched to a gene: 4. For the CDR3, the DNA is TGTGCCAGCAGCCCTACAGGGGATGGCTACACCTTC. Amino acid sequence: CASSPTGDGYTF.

V gene TRBV6-1 combines with J gene TRBJ1-5; no clear D. Germline loops: CDR1 MNHNS, CDR2 SASEGT. The CDR3 is made up of 15 amino acids. V was cut by 2 bases and J by 0 bases, with 8 bases left in between. CDR3 sequence (DNA): TGTGCCAGCAGTGAACTGTGGAATAGCAATCAGCCCCAGCATTTT. This gives the protein CASSELWNSNQPQHF.

This chain connects TRBV2 to TRBJ1-3; TRBD1 matches at 7 bases. Germline trimming cut 7 bases from V and 4 bases from J; bases unmatched to any gene: 7. The CDR3 contains 14 residues. CDR1 SNHLY and CDR2 FYNNEI come from the germline V gene. Here the CDR3 DNA reads TGTGCCAGCATCCGAGACAGGGTAGGAAACACCATATATTTT. Protein product: CASIRDRVGNTIYF.

This chain connects TRBV5-1 to TRBJ2-3, with D perhaps TRBD1 (5 bases). V gave up 0 bases and J gave up 5 bases, with 16 bases separating them. There are 16 residues in the CDR3. Germline V CDR1 and CDR2: SGHRS, YFSETQ. This chain's CDR3 is CASSLVGSRQGDTQYF. The CDR3 nucleotides are TGCGCCAGCAGCTTGGTCGGGTCCCGGCAGGGAGATACGCAGTATTTT.